This T cell receptor beta chain was sequenced for a study of control samples from healthy donors and cancer patients. Germline CDR1 reads MDHEN; CDR2 reads SYDVKM. Trimming at V came to 3 bases and at J to 2 bases, leaving 8 bases not matched to a gene. The CDR3 is 16 residues long. The assay was immunoSEQ multiplex PCR, and TCRdb's table has in-frame clones only and misses some. The data show over 100,000 clones, around 92% seen once. The chain carries TRBV28 and TRBJ2-7; the match to TRBD1 covers 9 bases. Sequenced sample: blood. This TCR was recovered from a woman aged 45 to 65 in good health. CDR3: CASSLTGTGNPYEQYF. The CDR3 nucleotides are TGTGCCAGCAGTTTGACCGGGACAGGGAATCCCTACGAGCAGTACTTC.